The 22 T cell receptor beta chains reported below all come from one sample, sequenced in a study of graft-versus-host responses after intestinal transplantation. Only in-frame clones appear in the TCRdb table, and some are missing; sequencing was by immunoSEQ multiplex PCR. The data show some 14,000 clones, with roughly 28% seen just once and roughly 3.9% held by the top ten. Sequences were derived from alloreactive CD4+ T cells from a mixed lymphocyte reaction culture, sampled before intestinal transplant. Stated subset: CFSE-low proliferating T cells sorted from roughly six-day pre-transplant mixed lymphocyte reaction (GvH or HvG direction). The origin of the receptors is a human patient who received an intestinal transplant.

The gene calls are TRBV18 and TRBJ2-1, with 9 bases that match TRBD2. This CDR3 has 15 amino acids. Per germline, CDR1 KGHSH and CDR2 LQKENI. Trimming took 3 bases from V and 15 from J; bases not matched to a gene: 15. CDR3: CASSPALGGGGNGFF. In DNA, the CDR3 is TGTGCCAGCTCACCCGCTCTCGGCGGGGGGGGGAACGGGTTCTTC.

V gene TRBV6-8 combines with J gene TRBJ1-2, with unresolved D. The CDR3 runs to 12 residues. Trimming cost V 5 bases and J 11 bases, with 15 bases left between them. Germline-derived CDR1 and CDR2 are MNHGY and SAAAGT. CDR3 coding DNA: TGTGCCAGCAGTGAATATTGGATAGAGTACACCTTC. Protein product: CASSEYWIEYTF.

Concerning this clone: At one end the junction does not follow the germline gene, possibly because of a read error. This sequence joins TRBV19 and TRBJ2-5, with D possibly called TRBD1 or TRBD2 (5 bases each). Germline V gene sequence: CDR1 LNHDA, CDR2 SQIVND (reference sequence). CDR3 length: 17 residues. As DNA, the CDR3 is TGTGCCAGCAGTAGATGGACACCGCGTCGGGAAAGTGAGACCCAGTACTTC. It codes for CASSRWTPRRESETQYF.

This clone was counted a few times. The chain recombines TRBV9 with TRBJ2-7, with TRBD2 matching 10 bases. After removal of 4 bases from V and 3 bases from J, the junction contained 7 bases not matched to a gene. This CDR3 has 15 amino acids. CDR1 is SGDLS, CDR2 YYNGEE, per germline. The CDR3 DNA follows: TGTGCCAGCAGCCGTCAGCGGGAGGGCTTCTACGAGCAGTACTTC. Protein: CASSRQREGFYEQYF. The full variable domain, completed using reference TRBV9 and TRBJ2-7, is DSGVTQTPKHLITATGQRVTLRCSPRSGDLSVYWYQQSLDQGLQFLIQYYNGEERAKGNILERFSAQQFPDLHSELNLSSLELGDSALYFCASSRQREGFYEQYFGPGTRLTVT.

This clone was observed a few times. The DNA of the CDR3 is TGTGCCAGCAGTCCCTATACTAATCAGCCCCAGCATTTT. Translation gives CASSPYTNQPQHF. The V and J genes are TRBV6-5 and TRBJ1-5, with D hard to call. The CDR3 spans 13 residues. CDR1 MNHEY and CDR2 SVGAGI come from the germline V gene. The V gene lost 5 bases and the J gene lost 4 bases, with 9 bases spanning the gap.

The genes are TRBV19 and TRBJ1-2; 8 bases agree with TRBD1. J gave up 4 bases and V 5 bases, and 3 bases lay outside the gene matches. The CDR3 runs to 13 residues. Germline CDR1 LNHDA, CDR2 SQIVND (reference sequence). The CDR3 is CASSRTGGYGYTF. CDR3 bases: TGTGCCAGTAGTCGTACAGGGGGCTATGGCTACACCTTC.

This clone is labeled medium-sized. The junction departs from the called germline gene at one end, perhaps through a read error. The rearrangement links TRBV7-7 to TRBJ2-5, with 8 bases matching TRBD1. The CDR3 extends over 15 amino acids. Germline CDR1 reads SSHAT; CDR2 reads FNYEAQ (reference sequence). CDR3 protein: CASSLVGTGQETQYF. DNA of the CDR3: TGTGCTAGCAGCTTAGTCGGGACAGGACAAGAGACCCAGTACTTC.

This chain links TRBV19 with TRBJ1-5; D remains unclear. This CDR3 has 12 amino acids. The V end lost 8 bases, the J end lost 0 bases, and 5 bases lay between the germline ends. Germline-derived CDR1 and CDR2 are LNHDA and SQIVND (reference sequence). The chain's CDR3 is CASGVSNQPQHF. CDR3 nucleotides: TGTGCCAGTGGGGTTAGCAATCAGCCCCAGCATTTT.

This clone has just a few counts. The chain has TRBV15 and TRBJ2-5, with D possibly being TRBD1 (5 bases). V dropped 0 bases and J dropped 1 base, with 12 bases sitting between them. The CDR3 covers 16 residues. CDR1 is LNHNV and CDR2 is YYDKDF in the germline V gene (reference sequence). CDR3 nucleotide sequence: TGTGCCACCAGCAGAGATCGACGCAGGGCCCAAGAGACCCAGTACTTC. Amino acid sequence: CATSRDRRRAQETQYF.

The rearrangement joins TRBV9 to TRBJ2-5; the D is unclear. This CDR3 spans 13 amino acids. Trimming cost V 2 bases and J 5 bases, with 10 bases left between them. Germline V gene data show CDR1 as SGDLS and CDR2 as YYNGEE. CDR3 in DNA: TGTGCCAGCAGCGTCGGACCCCAGGAGACCCAGTACTTC. The encoded protein is CASSVGPQETQYF.

This clone appeared a few times. This rearrangement joins TRBV7-9 to TRBJ2-5; weak D call: TRBD1 (5 bases). The length of the CDR3 is 15 residues. Trimming stripped 1 base from V and 4 bases from J, with 13 bases between. Looked up from germline, CDR1 is SEHNR and CDR2 is FQNEAQ (reference sequence). The CDR3 DNA is TGTGCCAGCAGCTTAGGTGTCGCAGGGCGAGAGACCCAGTACTTC. It yields the protein CASSLGVAGRETQYF.

With regard to this clone: This specimen includes other DNA sequences encoding the same CDR3. This chain joins TRBV27 and TRBJ2-6; D is perhaps TRBD2 (5 bases). This CDR3 has 16 residues. The germline gives CDR1 MNHEY, CDR2 SMNVEV (reference sequence). Between the trimmed V and J ends, which lost 7 bases and 4 bases, there was a span of 17 bases. The CDR3 protein is CASTHQRGSGANVLTF. CDR3 nucleotides: TGTGCCAGCACCCACCAACGCGGGTCAGGGGCCAACGTCCTGACTTTC.

In its sample, this clone was seen a few times. V and J are TRBV28 and TRBJ1-2; D possibly corresponds to TRBD1 (5 bases). This CDR3 has 16 residues. The germline V gene encodes CDR1 MDHEN and CDR2 SYDVKM. Trimming shortened V by 5 bases and J by 1 base, and 17 bases separated the two germline ends. As DNA, the CDR3 is TGTGCCAGCAGTCCGCAGGCCCTCAGGGTTAACTATGGCTACACCTTC. It codes for CASSPQALRVNYGYTF.

The gene calls are TRBV28 and TRBJ1-1, with D tentatively TRBD1 (6 bases). CDR1 is MDHEN and CDR2 is SYDVKM in the germline V gene. The length of the CDR3 is 17 residues. V lost 1 base and J lost 5, with 20 bases in between. For the CDR3, the DNA is TGTGCCAGCAGTTTATCTTCCGGGGGCGCTGGGTCAACTGAAGCTTTCTTT. It yields the protein CASSLSSGGAGSTEAFF. The full variable domain, with the rest looked up from reference TRBV28 and TRBJ1-1, is DVKVTQSSRYLVKRTGEKVFLECVQDMDHENMFWYRQDPGLGLRLIYFSYDVKMKEKGDIPEGYSVSREKKERFSLILESASTNQTSMYLCASSLSSGGAGSTEAFFGQGTRLTVV.

This clone showed up just a few times. The V call is TRBV5-4, the J call TRBJ1-2, with TRBD1 as a possible D gene (6 bases). Germline CDR1 and CDR2: SGHNT and YYREEE (reference sequence). The V gene lost 4 bases and the J gene lost 0 bases, with 10 bases spanning the gap. The length of the CDR3 is 14 residues. CDR3 DNA: TGTGCCAGCAGCACAGGGTTTTCTAACTATGGCTACACCTTC. Protein: CASSTGFSNYGYTF.

The chain employs TRBV27 and TRBJ2-3, with 7 bases matching TRBD1. The CDR3 has 15 residues. Losses at the gene ends were 1 base for V and 1 base for J; bases not matched to a gene: 2. CDR1 MNHEY and CDR2 SMNVEV come from the germline V gene (reference sequence). In nucleotides, the CDR3 is TGTGCCAGCAGTTTATATGGGACAGGCACAGATACGCAGTATTTT. This translates into CASSLYGTGTDTQYF.

A few counts support this clone. The rearrangement joins TRBV6-8 to TRBJ1-5; maybe TRBD1 (6 bases). The CDR3 totals 13 residues. Per germline, CDR1 MNHGY and CDR2 SAAAGT. V was cut by 6 bases and J by 5 bases, with 11 bases left in between. The chain's CDR3 is CASSRGGDQPQHF. CDR3 DNA: TGTGCCAGCAGCCGGGGGGGCGATCAGCCCCAGCATTTT.

This rearrangement joins TRBV7-3 to TRBJ2-1; 7 bases fit TRBD2. V gave up 2 bases and J gave up 2 bases; unmatched junction bases: 6. The CDR3 spans 16 residues. The germline CDR1 and CDR2 sequences are SGHTA and FQGTGA. CDR3 residues: CASSLGPGRTYNEQFF. CDR3 DNA sequence: TGTGCCAGCAGCTTAGGGCCCGGGAGGACCTACAATGAGCAGTTCTTC.

This clone was picked up a small number of times. This chain links TRBV18 with TRBJ1-2; the match to TRBD1 covers 7 bases. Unmatched junction bases numbered 6, after V lost 1 base and J lost 1 base. The CDR3 consists of 16 residues. Looked up from germline, CDR1 is KGHSH and CDR2 is LQKENI. This CDR3 reads CASSPLDRNYNYGYTF. CDR3 DNA sequence: TGTGCCAGCTCACCACTGGACAGGAACTATAACTATGGCTACACCTTC.

The rearrangement uses TRBV27 and TRBJ2-1; D not resolved. The V gene lost 7 bases and the J gene lost 5 bases, with 15 bases spanning the gap. CDR1 MNHEY and CDR2 SMNVEV come from the germline V gene (reference sequence). The CDR3 has 14 residues. The CDR3 loop is CASIPGVKDNEQFF. The CDR3 nucleotides read TGTGCCAGCATCCCGGGTGTTAAGGACAATGAGCAGTTCTTC.

This clone came up a few times. It is likely a read error: a sequence one base away is far more abundant. This CDR3 is also generated by other DNA sequences in the sample. Here the CDR3 DNA reads TGTGCCAGCAGCGAAAGCGGGAGGGCCAGCACAGATACGCAGTATTTT. Translation: CASSESGRASTDTQYF. This chain joins TRBV5-4 and TRBJ2-3, with 10 bases identical to TRBD2. V lost 4 bases and J lost 0; bases outside the gene matches: 5. Looked up from germline, CDR1 is SGHNT and CDR2 is YYREEE (reference sequence). There are 16 residues in the CDR3.

The gene calls are TRBV7-9 and TRBJ2-7; TRBD2 aligns across 12 bases. Per the germline V gene, CDR1 is SEHNR and CDR2 is FQNEAQ (reference sequence). This CDR3 comprises 16 residues. Trimming at V came to 5 bases and at J to 1 base, leaving 6 bases not matched to a gene. DNA for the CDR3: TGTGCCAGCAGCCGAGATGGGACTAGCGGGTCCTACGAGCAGTACTTC. The encoded protein is CASSRDGTSGSYEQYF.